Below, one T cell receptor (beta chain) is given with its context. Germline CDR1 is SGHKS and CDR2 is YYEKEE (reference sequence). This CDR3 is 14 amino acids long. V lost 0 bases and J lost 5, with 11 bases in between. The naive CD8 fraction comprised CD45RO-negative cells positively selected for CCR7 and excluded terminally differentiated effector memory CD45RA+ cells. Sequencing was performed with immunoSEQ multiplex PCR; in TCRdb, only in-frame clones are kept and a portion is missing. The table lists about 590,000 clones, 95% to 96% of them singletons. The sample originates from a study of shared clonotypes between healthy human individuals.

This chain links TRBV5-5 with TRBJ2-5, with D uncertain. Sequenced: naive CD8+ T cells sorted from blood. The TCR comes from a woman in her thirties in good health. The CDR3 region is CASSLEGPRETQYF. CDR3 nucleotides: TGTGCCAGCAGCTTGGAAGGCCCGAGGGAGACCCAGTACTTC.